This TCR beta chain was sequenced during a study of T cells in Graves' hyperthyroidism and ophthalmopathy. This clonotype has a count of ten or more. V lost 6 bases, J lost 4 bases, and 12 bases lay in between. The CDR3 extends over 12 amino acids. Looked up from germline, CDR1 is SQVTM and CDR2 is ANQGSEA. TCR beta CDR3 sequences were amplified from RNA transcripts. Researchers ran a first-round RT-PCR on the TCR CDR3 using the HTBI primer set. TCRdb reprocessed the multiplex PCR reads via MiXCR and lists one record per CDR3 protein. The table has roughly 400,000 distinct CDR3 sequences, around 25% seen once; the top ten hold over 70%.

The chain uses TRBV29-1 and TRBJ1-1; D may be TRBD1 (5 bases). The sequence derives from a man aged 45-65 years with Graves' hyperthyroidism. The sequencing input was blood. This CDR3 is CSVRDAGTEAFF. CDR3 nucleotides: TGCAGCGTCAGGGATGCAGGCACTGAAGCTTTCTTT.